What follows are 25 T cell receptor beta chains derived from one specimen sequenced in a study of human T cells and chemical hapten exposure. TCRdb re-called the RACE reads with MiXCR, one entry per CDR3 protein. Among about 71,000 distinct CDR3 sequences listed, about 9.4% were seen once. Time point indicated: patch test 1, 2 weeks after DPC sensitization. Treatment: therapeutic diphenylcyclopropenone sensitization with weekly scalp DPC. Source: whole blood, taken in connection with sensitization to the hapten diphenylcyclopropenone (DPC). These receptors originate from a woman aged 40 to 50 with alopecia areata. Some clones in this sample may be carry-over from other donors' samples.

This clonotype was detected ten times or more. In DNA, the CDR3 is TGTGCCAGCAGTTCCAGTCCCGGGACAGGGAACCATGGCTACACCTTC. It yields the protein CASSSSPGTGNHGYTF. This chain joins TRBV6-2 or TRBV6-3 and TRBJ1-2, with 9 positions matching TRBD1. Germline lookup yields CDR1 MNHEY and CDR2 SVGEGT. The ends lost 4 bases at V and 6 bases at J; junction bases unmatched: 12. The CDR3 length is 16 residues.

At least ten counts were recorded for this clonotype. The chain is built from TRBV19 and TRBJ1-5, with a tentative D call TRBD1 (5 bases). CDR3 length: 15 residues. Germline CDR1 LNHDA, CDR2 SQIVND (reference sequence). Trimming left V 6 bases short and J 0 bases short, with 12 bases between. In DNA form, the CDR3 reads TGTGCCAGTAGAGATAGGGGTTTTAGCAATCAGCCCCAGCATTTT. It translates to CASRDRGFSNQPQHF.

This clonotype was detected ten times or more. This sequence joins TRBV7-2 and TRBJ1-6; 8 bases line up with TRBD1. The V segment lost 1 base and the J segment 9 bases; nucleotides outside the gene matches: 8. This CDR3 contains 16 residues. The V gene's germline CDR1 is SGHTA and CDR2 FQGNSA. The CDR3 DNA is TGTGCCAGCAGCTTAGAGGGCAGGGGGCTGGGTTCACCCCTCCACTTT. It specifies CASSLEGRGLGSPLHF.

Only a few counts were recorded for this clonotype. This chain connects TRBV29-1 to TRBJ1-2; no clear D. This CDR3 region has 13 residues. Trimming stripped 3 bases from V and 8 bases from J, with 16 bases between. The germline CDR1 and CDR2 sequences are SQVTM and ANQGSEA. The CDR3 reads CSVDDWAGGGYTF. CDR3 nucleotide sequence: TGCAGCGTTGATGACTGGGCAGGCGGCGGCTACACCTTC.

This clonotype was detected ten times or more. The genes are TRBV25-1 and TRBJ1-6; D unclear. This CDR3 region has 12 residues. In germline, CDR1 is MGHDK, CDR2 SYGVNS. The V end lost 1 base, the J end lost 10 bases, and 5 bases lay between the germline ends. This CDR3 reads CASSEFGSPLHF. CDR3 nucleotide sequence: TGTGCCAGCAGTGAATTTGGATCACCCCTCCACTTT.

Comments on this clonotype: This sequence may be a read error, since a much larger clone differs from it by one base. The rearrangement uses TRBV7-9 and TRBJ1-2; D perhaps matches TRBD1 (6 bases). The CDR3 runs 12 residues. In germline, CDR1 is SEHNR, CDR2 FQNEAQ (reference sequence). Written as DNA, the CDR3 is TGTGCCAGCAGCTCAGGGGCAGAGGGCTTCACCTTC. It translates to CASSSGAEGFTF. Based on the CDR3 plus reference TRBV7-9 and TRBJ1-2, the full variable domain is DTGVSQNPRHKITKRGQNVTFRCDPISEHNRLYWYRQTLGQGPEFLTYFQNEAQLEKSRLLSDRFSAERPKGSFSTLEIQRTEQGDSAMYLCASSSGAEGFTFGSGTRLTVV.

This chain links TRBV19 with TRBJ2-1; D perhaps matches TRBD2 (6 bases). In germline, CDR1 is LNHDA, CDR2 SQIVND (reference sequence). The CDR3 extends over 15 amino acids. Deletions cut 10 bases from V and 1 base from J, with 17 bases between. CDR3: CATARSAGSYNEQFF. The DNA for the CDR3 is TGTGCCACCGCGCGTAGCGCGGGATCCTACAATGAGCAGTTCTTC.

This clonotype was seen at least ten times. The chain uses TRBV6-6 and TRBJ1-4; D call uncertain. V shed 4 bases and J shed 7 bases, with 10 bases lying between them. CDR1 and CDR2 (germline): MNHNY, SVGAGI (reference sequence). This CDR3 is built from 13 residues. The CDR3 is CASSSLAGEKLFF. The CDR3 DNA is TGTGCCAGCAGTTCCCTCGCCGGTGAAAAACTGTTTTTT.

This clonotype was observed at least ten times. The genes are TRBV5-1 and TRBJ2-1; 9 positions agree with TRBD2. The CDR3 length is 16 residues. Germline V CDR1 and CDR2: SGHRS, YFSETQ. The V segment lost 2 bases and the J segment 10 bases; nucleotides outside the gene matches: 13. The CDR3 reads CASSFSAGGATGEQFF. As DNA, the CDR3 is TGCGCCAGCAGCTTCTCAGCGGGGGGTGCTACCGGCGAGCAGTTCTTC.

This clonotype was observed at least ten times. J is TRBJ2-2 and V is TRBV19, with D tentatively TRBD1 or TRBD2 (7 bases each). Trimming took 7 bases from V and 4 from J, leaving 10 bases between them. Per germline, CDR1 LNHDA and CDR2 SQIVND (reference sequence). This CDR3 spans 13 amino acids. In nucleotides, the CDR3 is TGTGCCAGTACCAGGGGGGGCACCGGGGAGCTGTTTTTT. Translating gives CASTRGGTGELFF.

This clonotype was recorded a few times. This CDR3 reads CASSLANNRGSNQPQHF. The CDR3 nucleotides are TGTGCCAGCAGTTTAGCGAACAACAGGGGCAGCAATCAGCCCCAGCATTTT. The V and J genes are TRBV12-3 or TRBV12-4 and TRBJ1-5, with 7 bases fitting TRBD1. V gave up 0 bases and J gave up 1 base; unmatched junction bases: 6. The CDR3 runs to 17 residues.

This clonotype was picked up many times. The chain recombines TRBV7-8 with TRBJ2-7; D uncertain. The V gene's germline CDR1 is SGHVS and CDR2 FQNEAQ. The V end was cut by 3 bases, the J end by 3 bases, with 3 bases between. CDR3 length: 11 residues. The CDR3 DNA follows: TGTGCCAGCAGCTTGGACTACGAGCAGTACTTC. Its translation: CASSLDYEQYF.

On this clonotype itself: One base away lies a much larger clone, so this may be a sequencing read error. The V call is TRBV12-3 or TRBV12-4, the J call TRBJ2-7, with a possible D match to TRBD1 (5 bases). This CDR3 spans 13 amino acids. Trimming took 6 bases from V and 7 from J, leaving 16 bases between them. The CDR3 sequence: CASRLLTGGEQYF. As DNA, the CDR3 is TGTGCCAGCAGATTACTAACAGGTGGGGAGCAGTACTTC.

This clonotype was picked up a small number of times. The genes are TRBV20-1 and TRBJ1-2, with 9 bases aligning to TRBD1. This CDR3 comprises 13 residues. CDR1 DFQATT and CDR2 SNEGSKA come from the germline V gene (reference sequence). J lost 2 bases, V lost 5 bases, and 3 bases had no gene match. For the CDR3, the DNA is TGCAGTGCTTATGACAGGGGGAACTATGGCTACACCTTC. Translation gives CSAYDRGNYGYTF.

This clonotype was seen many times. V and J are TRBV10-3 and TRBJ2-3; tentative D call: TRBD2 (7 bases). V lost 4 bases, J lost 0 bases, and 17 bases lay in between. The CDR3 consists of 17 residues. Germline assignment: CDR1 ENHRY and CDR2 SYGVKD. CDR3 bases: TGTGCCATCAGTGCCCGAGGTGGCGGGGGCAGCACAGATACGCAGTATTTT. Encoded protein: CAISARGGGGSTDTQYF.

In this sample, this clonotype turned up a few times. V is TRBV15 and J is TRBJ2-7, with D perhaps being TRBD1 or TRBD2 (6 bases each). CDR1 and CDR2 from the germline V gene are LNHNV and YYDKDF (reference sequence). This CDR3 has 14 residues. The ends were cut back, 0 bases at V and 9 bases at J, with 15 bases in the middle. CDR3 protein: CATSRDLLGGWQYF. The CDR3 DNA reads TGTGCCACCAGCAGAGACCTCTTAGGGGGGTGGCAGTACTTC.

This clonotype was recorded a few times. CDR3 sequence: CSVSLRGNTEAFF. Here the CDR3 DNA reads TGCAGCGTTAGCCTAAGGGGGAACACTGAAGCTTTCTTT. The chain links TRBV29-1 to TRBJ1-1; D may be TRBD1 (5 bases). Germline V gene data show CDR1 as SQVTM and CDR2 as ANQGSEA. This CDR3 is 13 amino acids long. V lost 5 bases, J lost 1 base, and 11 bases lay in between.

CDR3 residues: CASSLQGAQPQHF. The CDR3 DNA reads as TGTGCCAGCAGCTTACAGGGGGCTCAGCCCCAGCATTTT. This rearrangement joins TRBV5-5 to TRBJ1-5; TRBD1 agrees at 9 bases. The CDR3 sequence is 13 residues long. Unmatched junction bases numbered 0, after V lost 2 bases and J lost 6 bases. The germline gives CDR1 SGHKS, CDR2 YYEKEE (reference sequence).

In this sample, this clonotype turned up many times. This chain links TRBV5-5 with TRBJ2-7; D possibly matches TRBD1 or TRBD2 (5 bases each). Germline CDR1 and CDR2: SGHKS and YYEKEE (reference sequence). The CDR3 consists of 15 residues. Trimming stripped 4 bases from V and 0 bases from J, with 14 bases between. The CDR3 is CASSRGTASSYEQYF. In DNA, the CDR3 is TGTGCCAGCAGCCGGGGCACGGCGAGCTCCTACGAGCAGTACTTC.

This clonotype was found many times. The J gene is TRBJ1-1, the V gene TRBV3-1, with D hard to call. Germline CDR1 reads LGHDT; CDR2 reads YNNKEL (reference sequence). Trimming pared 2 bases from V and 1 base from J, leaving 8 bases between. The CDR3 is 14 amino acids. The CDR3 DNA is TGTGCCAGCAGCCAACTGAAGGAGAACACTGAAGCTTTCTTT. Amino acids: CASSQLKENTEAFF.

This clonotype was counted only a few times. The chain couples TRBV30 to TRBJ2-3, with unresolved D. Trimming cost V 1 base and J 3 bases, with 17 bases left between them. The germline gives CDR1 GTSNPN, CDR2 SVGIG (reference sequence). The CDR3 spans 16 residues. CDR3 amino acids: CAWSDAATSRTDTQYF. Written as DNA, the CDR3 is TGTGCCTGGAGTGATGCGGCAACATCGAGGACAGATACGCAGTATTTT.

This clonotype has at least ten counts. The CDR3 DNA reads as TGCGCCAGCAGGTGGGACAGCAATCAGCCCCAGCATTTT. It is translated as CASRWDSNQPQHF. The V and J genes are TRBV5-1 and TRBJ1-5; a weak D match, TRBD1 (5 bases). Trimming stripped 5 bases from V and 1 base from J, with 7 bases between. The CDR3 sequence is 13 residues long. Germline loops: CDR1 SGHRS, CDR2 YFSETQ.

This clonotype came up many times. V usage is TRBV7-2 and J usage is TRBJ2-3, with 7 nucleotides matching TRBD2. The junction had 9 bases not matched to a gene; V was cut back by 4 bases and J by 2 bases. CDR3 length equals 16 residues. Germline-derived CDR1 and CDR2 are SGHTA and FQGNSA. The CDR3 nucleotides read TGTGCCAGCAGCTACAATTCGGGGGGATTCACAGATACGCAGTATTTT. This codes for CASSYNSGGFTDTQYF.

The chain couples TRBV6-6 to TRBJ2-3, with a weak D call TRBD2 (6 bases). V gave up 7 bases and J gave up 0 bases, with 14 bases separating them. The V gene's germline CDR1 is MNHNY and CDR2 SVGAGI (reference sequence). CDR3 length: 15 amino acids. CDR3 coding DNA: TGTGCCAGCACCGGGGGAGTCACTAGCACAGATACGCAGTATTTT. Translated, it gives CASTGGVTSTDTQYF.

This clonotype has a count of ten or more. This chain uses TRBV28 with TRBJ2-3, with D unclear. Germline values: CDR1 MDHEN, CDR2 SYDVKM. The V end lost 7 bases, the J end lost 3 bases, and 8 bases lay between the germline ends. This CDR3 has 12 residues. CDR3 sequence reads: CASNVLTDTQYF. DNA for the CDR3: TGTGCCAGCAACGTCCTAACAGATACGCAGTATTTT.